This T cell receptor (beta chain) was sequenced for a study of T cells after yellow fever vaccination. TCRdb re-analysed the 5' RACE reads in MiXCR, keeping a single row per CDR3 protein. The sample yields 100,000 to 150,000 distinct CDR3 sequences, over 12% seen once. CDR1 is SGDLS and CDR2 is YYNGEE in the germline V gene. This CDR3 is 15 amino acids long. The J segment lost 4 bases and the V segment lost 3 bases, leaving 9 bases of the junction unmatched. This specimen consisted of CD8+ T cells sorted from PBMCs, obtained 5 days after the yellow fever booster vaccination. This chain connects TRBV9 to TRBJ2-5, with TRBD1 matching 7 bases. This TCR came from a man aged 18 to 35 who received the YFV17D yellow fever vaccine. For the CDR3, the DNA is TGTGCCAGCAGCGGACAGGGTTTCGTTGCAGAGACCCAGTACTTC. It codes for CASSGQGFVAETQYF.